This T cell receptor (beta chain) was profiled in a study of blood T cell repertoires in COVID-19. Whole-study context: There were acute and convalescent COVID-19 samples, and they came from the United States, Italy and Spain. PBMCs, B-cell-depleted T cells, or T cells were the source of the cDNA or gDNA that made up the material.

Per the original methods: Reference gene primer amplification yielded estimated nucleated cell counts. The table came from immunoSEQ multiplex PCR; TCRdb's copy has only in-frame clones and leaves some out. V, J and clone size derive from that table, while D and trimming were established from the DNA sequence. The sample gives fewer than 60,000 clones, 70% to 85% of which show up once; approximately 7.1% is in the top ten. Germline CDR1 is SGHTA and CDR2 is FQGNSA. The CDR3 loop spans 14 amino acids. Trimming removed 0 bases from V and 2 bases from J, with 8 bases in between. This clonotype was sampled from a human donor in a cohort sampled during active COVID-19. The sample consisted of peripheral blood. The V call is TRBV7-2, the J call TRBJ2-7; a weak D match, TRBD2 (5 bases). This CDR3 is CASSLAPGAYEQYF. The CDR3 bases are TGTGCCAGCAGCTTAGCGCCCGGGGCCTACGAGCAGTACTTC.